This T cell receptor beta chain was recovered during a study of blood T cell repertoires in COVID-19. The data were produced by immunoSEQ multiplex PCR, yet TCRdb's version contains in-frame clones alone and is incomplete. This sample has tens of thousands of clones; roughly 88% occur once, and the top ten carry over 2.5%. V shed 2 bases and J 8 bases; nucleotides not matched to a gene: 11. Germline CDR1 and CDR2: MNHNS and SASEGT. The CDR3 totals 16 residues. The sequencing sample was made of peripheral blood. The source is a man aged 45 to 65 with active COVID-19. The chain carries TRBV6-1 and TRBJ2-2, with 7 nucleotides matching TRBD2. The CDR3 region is CASSETGTISVGELFF. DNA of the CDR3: TGTGCCAGCAGTGAAACCGGGACTATCAGCGTGGGGGAGCTGTTTTTT.